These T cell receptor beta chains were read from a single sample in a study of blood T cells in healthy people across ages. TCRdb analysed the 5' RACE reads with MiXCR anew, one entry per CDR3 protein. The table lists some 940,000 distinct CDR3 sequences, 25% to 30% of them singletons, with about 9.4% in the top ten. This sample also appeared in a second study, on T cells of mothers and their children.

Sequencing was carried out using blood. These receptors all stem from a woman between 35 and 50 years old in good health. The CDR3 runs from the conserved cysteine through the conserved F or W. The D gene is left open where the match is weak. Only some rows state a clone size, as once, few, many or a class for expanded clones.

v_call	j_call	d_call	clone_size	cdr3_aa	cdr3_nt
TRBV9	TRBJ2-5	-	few	CASSRGTLQETQYF	TGTGCCAGCAGCCGGGGGACTTTACAAGAGACCCAGTACTTC
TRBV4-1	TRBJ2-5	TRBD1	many	CASSRTGARETQYF	TGTGCCAGCAGCCGGACAGGGGCCCGCGAGACCCAGTACTTC
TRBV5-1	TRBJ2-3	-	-	CASSLSAAPQADTQYF	TGCGCCAGCAGCTTGTCGGCAGCTCCACAGGCAGATACGCAGTATTTT
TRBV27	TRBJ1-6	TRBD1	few	CASRQGANNSPLHF	TGTGCCAGCAGACAGGGGGCTAATAATTCACCCCTCCACTTT
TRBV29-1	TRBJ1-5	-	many	CSVADSLNQPQHF	TGCAGCGTTGCTGATAGCCTCAATCAGCCCCAGCATTTT
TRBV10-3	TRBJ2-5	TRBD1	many	CAISATGGIETQYF	TGTGCCATCAGTGCAACAGGGGGCATAGAGACCCAGTACTTC
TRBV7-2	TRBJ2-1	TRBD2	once	CASSLVGGGAYEQFF	TGTGCCAGCAGCTTAGTGGGCGGGGGGGCCTATGAGCAGTTCTTC
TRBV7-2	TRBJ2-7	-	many	CASSSGLVYLYEQYF	TGTGCCAGCAGCTCGGGACTCGTTTACCTCTACGAGCAGTACTTC
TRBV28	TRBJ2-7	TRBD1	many	CASSFGTVGSYEQYF	TGTGCCAGCAGTTTTGGGACAGTAGGCTCCTACGAGCAGTACTTC
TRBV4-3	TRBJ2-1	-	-	CASSQDLRLRYEQFF	TGCGCCAGCAGCCAAGATCTCAGGTTGAGGTACGAGCAGTTCTTC
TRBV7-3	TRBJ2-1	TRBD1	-	CASSLVGQGAASTEQFF	TGTGCCAGCAGCTTGGTTGGACAGGGGGCGGCTAGCACTGAGCAGTTCTTC
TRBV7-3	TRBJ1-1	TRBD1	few	CASRQGSGTEAFF	TGTGCCAGCAGACAGGGGTCGGGCACTGAAGCTTTCTTT
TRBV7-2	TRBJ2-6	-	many	CASSPGGGANVLTF	TGTGCCAGCAGCCCCGGGGGAGGGGCCAACGTCCTGACTTTC
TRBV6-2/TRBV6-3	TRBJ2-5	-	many	CASSRVLDSGETQYF	TGTGCCAGCAGCCGAGTACTAGATTCGGGGGAGACCCAGTACTTC
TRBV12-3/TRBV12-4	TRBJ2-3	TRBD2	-	CASRPSSGGQDTQYF	TGTGCCAGCAGGCCCTCTAGCGGGGGGCAAGATACGCAGTATTTT
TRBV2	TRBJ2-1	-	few	CASSATGRTYNEQFF	TGTGCCAGCAGTGCGACTGGGAGAACCTACAATGAGCAGTTCTTC
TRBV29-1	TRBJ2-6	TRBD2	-	CSVSGGEVANVLTF	TGCAGCGTTAGCGGGGGGGAGGTGGCCAACGTCTTGACTTTC
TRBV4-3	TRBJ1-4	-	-	CASSQVDSANEKLFF	TGCGCCAGCAGCCAAGTCGACTCGGCTAATGAAAAACTGTTTTTT
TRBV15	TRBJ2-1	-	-	CATSRDRGPYNEQFF	TGTGCCACCAGCAGAGATCGGGGGCCCTACAATGAGCAGTTCTTC
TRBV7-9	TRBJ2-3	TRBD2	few	CASSLRWTSGGTDTQYF	TGTGCCAGCAGCTTAAGATGGACTAGCGGGGGCACAGATACGCAGTATTTT
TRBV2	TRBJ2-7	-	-	CASSPDDSLTYEQYF	TGTGCCAGCAGTCCAGACGACAGTTTGACCTACGAGCAGTACTTC
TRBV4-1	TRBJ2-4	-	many	CASSQPPLAPTKNIQYF	TGCGCCAGCAGCCAACCCCCGCTAGCGCCAACCAAAAACATTCAGTACTTC
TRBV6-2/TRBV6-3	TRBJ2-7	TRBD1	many	CASSRGQAGYEQYF	TGTGCCAGCAGTCGTGGACAGGCGGGCTACGAGCAGTACTTC